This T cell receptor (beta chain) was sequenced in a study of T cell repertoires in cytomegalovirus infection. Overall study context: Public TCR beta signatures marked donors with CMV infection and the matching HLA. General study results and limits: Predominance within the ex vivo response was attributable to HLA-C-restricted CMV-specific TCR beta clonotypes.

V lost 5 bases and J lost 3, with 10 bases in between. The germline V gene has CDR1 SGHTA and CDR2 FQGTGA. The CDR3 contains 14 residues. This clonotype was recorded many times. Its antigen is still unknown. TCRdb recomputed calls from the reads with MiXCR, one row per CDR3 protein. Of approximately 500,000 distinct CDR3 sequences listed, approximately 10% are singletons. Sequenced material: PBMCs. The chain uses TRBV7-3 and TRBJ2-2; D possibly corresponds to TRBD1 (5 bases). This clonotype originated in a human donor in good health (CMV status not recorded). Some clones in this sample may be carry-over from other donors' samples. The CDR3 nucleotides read TGTGCCAGCAGCGCCACGACAGACACCGGGGAGCTGTTTTTT. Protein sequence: CASSATTDTGELFF.